These 21 T cell receptor beta chains share one sample of origin, sequenced in a study of CD8 T cells in ankylosing spondylitis. Points from the study as a whole: Seemingly distinctive of ankylosing spondylitis blood was a TCR beta motif formed by eight highly homologous variants.

MiXCR, run by TCRdb on the 5' RACE reads, gives a single entry per CDR3 protein. The data show more than 500,000 distinct CDR3 sequences, with approximately 5% seen just once and roughly 3.5% held by the top ten. Their recognized antigens are unknown. The sample consisted of blood, either unsorted or a sorted T cell fraction (not recorded which). Receptors were obtained from a male donor with ankylosing spondylitis.

The chain links TRBV7-9 to TRBJ2-1, with TRBD2 as a possible D gene (6 bases). This CDR3 region has 16 residues. V was pared by 0 bases and J by 7 bases, with 16 bases between. Germline V gene lookup returns CDR1 SEHNR and CDR2 FQNEAQ (reference sequence). DNA for the CDR3: TGTGCCAGCAGCTTAGCCCGGGGGTTAATAATGAATGAGCAGTTCTTC. Its protein is CASSLARGLIMNEQFF.

Ten or more counts support this clonotype. The chain is built from TRBV7-9 and TRBJ1-5; D is unresolved. From germline, CDR1 is SEHNR and CDR2 FQNEAQ (reference sequence). This CDR3 is built from 14 residues. The V end was cut by 5 bases, the J end by 11 bases, with 19 bases between. For the CDR3, the DNA is TGTGCCAGCAGCCCGACGGCGGGTCAGTCGACCCAGCATTTT. It translates to CASSPTAGQSTQHF.

This clonotype was seen ten or more times. This chain uses TRBV12-3 or TRBV12-4 with TRBJ1-6; D remains ambiguous. This CDR3 region has 15 residues. V was shortened by 1 base and J by 9 bases, with 13 bases between the two germline ends. CDR3: CASSLVLPAGSPLHF. The CDR3, as DNA: TGTGCCAGCAGTTTAGTCCTCCCGGCCGGTTCACCCCTCCACTTT.

This clonotype has ten or more counts. The chain joins TRBV12-3 or TRBV12-4 to TRBJ1-6, with TRBD1 as a possible D gene (6 bases). CDR3 size: 16 residues. With 6 bases removed from V and 6 bases from J, the gap between germline ends came to 18 bases. The CDR3 sequence is CASSSRGGAGNSPLHF. The DNA for the CDR3 is TGTGCCAGCAGCTCTAGGGGGGGCGCGGGTAATTCACCCCTCCACTTT.

This clonotype was picked up many times. The chain joins TRBV9 to TRBJ2-7; either TRBD1 or TRBD2 may fit D (6 bases each). Germline assignment: CDR1 SGDLS and CDR2 YYNGEE. The V end was cut by 0 bases, the J end by 2 bases, with 15 bases between. CDR3 length: 16 amino acids. As DNA, the CDR3 is TGTGCCAGCAGCGTAGGGGGGCGGGACGTACCCTACGAGCAGTACTTC. Translation: CASSVGGRDVPYEQYF.

In its sample, this clonotype was seen many times. The rearrangement links TRBV12-3 or TRBV12-4 to TRBJ2-3; 9 bases map to TRBD2. Trimming cost V 7 bases and J 2 bases; bases outside gene matches: 4. This CDR3 is built from 14 residues. CDR3 in DNA: TGTGCCAGCAAGATAGCGGGAGCCACAGATACGCAGTATTTT. This encodes CASKIAGATDTQYF.

The rearrangement links TRBV18 to TRBJ2-5; 7 nucleotides match TRBD1. CDR1 is KGHSH and CDR2 is LQKENI in the germline V gene. This CDR3 is built from 14 residues. With 3 bases clipped from V and 5 bases from J, the junction kept 6 bases outside the gene matches. The CDR3 here is CASSPVRDSETQYF. The DNA of the CDR3 is TGTGCCAGCTCACCCGTCAGGGACAGTGAGACCCAGTACTTC.

This clonotype was seen many times. This chain connects TRBV7-2 to TRBJ1-2; 8 bases align to TRBD1. The CDR3 runs 15 residues. V gave up 3 bases and J gave up 11 bases; unmatched junction bases: 14. CDR1 and CDR2 (germline): SGHTA, FQGNSA. CDR3 residues: CASSFIRTGKESYTF. The CDR3 DNA reads TGTGCCAGCAGCTTCATAAGGACAGGGAAGGAATCGTACACCTTC.

This clonotype was seen repeatedly, ten times or more. The gene calls are TRBV9 and TRBJ2-7; 7 bases are a match to TRBD1. With V trimmed by 3 bases and J by 4 bases, 10 bases remained unmatched. The CDR3 length is 15 residues. Per germline, CDR1 SGDLS and CDR2 YYNGEE. CDR3 bases: TGTGCCAGCAGCGAACGGACAGGAAACCCGTACGAGCAGTACTTC. Translated, it gives CASSERTGNPYEQYF.

This clonotype was observed many times. The chain carries TRBV9 and TRBJ2-5; possible D gene TRBD1, 6 bases. Trimming stripped 3 bases from V and 1 base from J, with 10 bases between. This CDR3 has 14 amino acids. The germline V gene encodes CDR1 SGDLS and CDR2 YYNGEE. CDR3 DNA: TGTGCCAGCAGCGCCGACAGGAGCCAAGAGACCCAGTACTTC. It encodes CASSADRSQETQYF.

This clonotype showed up many times. Written as DNA, the CDR3 is TGTGCCACCCCTATCCACACTGAAGCTTTCTTT. As protein: CATPIHTEAFF. The V gene is TRBV15, the J gene TRBJ1-1; D not certain. The CDR3 covers 11 residues. CDR1 and CDR2 (germline): LNHNV, YYDKDF (reference sequence). Trimming left V 8 bases short and J 3 bases short, with 7 bases between.

This clonotype came up many times. This rearrangement joins TRBV20-1 to TRBJ2-7, with D tentatively TRBD1 (6 bases). Trimming pared 3 bases from V and 3 bases from J, leaving 12 bases between. CDR3 length: 13 amino acids. Germline V lookup: CDR1 DFQATT, CDR2 SNEGSKA (reference sequence). The DNA of the CDR3 is TGCAGTGCTAGTTTACAGGGACACTACGAGCAGTACTTC. Translation: CSASLQGHYEQYF.

This clonotype was seen repeatedly, ten times or more. V gene TRBV7-2 combines with J gene TRBJ1-3; tentative D call: TRBD1 (5 bases). The V gene's germline CDR1 is SGHTA and CDR2 FQGNSA. The CDR3 spans 14 residues. The V end was cut by 5 bases, the J end by 0 bases, with 8 bases between. The CDR3 sequence: CASSRGVSGNTIYF. CDR3 bases: TGTGCCAGCAGCCGAGGGGTCTCTGGAAACACCATATATTTT.

The table lists this clonotype with many counts. The rearrangement uses TRBV25-1 and TRBJ2-1; the D gene is possibly TRBD1 (6 bases). CDR1 and CDR2 from the germline V gene are MGHDK and SYGVNS. The CDR3 length is 15 residues. The germline V and J ends were trimmed by 1 base and 1 base, with 8 bases remaining between them. CDR3 coding DNA: TGTGCCAGCAGTGAATTAGGACAGTCCTACAATGAGCAGTTCTTC. Amino acid sequence: CASSELGQSYNEQFF.

This clonotype was observed at least ten times. This rearrangement joins TRBV7-9 to TRBJ2-5; TRBD2 might be the D (6 bases). In germline, CDR1 is SEHNR, CDR2 FQNEAQ (reference sequence). The CDR3 contains 14 residues. Trimming took 2 bases from V and 3 from J, leaving 10 bases between them. In DNA form, the CDR3 reads TGTGCCAGCAGCTTACGGGGGACGAAAGAGACCCAGTACTTC. Translating gives CASSLRGTKETQYF. The full variable domain, in which reference TRBV7-9 and TRBJ2-5 provide the parts outside the CDR3, is DTGVSQNPRHKITKRGQNVTFRCDPISEHNRLYWYRQTLGQGPEFLTYFQNEAQLEKSRLLSDRFSAERPKGSFSTLEIQRTEQGDSAMYLCASSLRGTKETQYFGPGTRLLVL.

The chain uses TRBV19 and TRBJ2-1; no reliable D call. The germline gives CDR1 LNHDA, CDR2 SQIVND (reference sequence). There are 12 residues in the CDR3. With 1 base removed from V and 6 bases from J, the gap between germline ends came to 4 bases. DNA of the CDR3: TGTGCCAGTAGTATAGGAGTCAATGAGCAGTTCTTC. Translation: CASSIGVNEQFF.

This clonotype was observed at least ten times. The chain combines TRBV12-5 with TRBJ2-7; no reliable D call. V was clipped by 3 bases and J by 1 base, with 7 bases between them. The length of the CDR3 is 13 residues. Per the germline V gene, CDR1 is LGHNT and CDR2 is FRNRAP. The chain's CDR3 is CASGFGFSYEQYF. The CDR3 nucleotides read TGTGCTAGTGGTTTTGGGTTTTCCTACGAGCAGTACTTC.

Ten or more counts support this clonotype. The genes are TRBV24-1 and TRBJ2-2, with 7 positions matching TRBD1. The CDR3 has 17 residues. The germline V gene has CDR1 KGHDR and CDR2 SFDVKD. V was pared by 6 bases and J by 4 bases, with 13 bases of the junction left unmatched. DNA of the CDR3: TGTGCCACCAGTACGCCGACAGGGCCAATGGGCACCGGGGAGCTGTTTTTT. Amino acids: CATSTPTGPMGTGELFF.

This clonotype occurred many times. The V call is TRBV27, the J call TRBJ2-6; no clear D gene. V lost 6 bases and J lost 3, with 9 bases in between. Germline values: CDR1 MNHEY, CDR2 SMNVEV (reference sequence). CDR3 length: 14 residues. The CDR3, as DNA: TGTGCCAGCAGACCCCCTGTTGGGGCCAACGTCCTGACTTTC. Translation gives CASRPPVGANVLTF.

There are many counts of this clonotype. The rearrangement links TRBV18 to TRBJ2-1, with D perhaps matching TRBD1 or TRBD2 (5 bases each). The CDR3 is 13 amino acids. Trimming pared 2 bases from V and 7 bases from J, leaving 9 bases between. Germline assignment: CDR1 KGHSH and CDR2 LQKENI. This chain's CDR3 is CASSPGGKNEQFF. CDR3 bases: TGTGCCAGCTCACCAGGGGGAAAGAATGAGCAGTTCTTC. The full variable domain, its missing parts supplied by reference TRBV18 and TRBJ2-1, is NAGVMQNPRHLVRRRGQEARLRCSPMKGHSHVYWYRQLPEEGLKFMVYLQKENIIDESGMPKERFSAEFPKEGPSILRIQQVVRGDSAAYFCASSPGGKNEQFFGPGTRLTVL.

This clonotype was counted many times. The chain uses TRBV4-3 and TRBJ2-2; D is unresolved. Trimming left V 4 bases short and J 6 bases short, with 15 bases between. This CDR3 region has 15 residues. Germline values: CDR1 LGHNA, CDR2 YSLEER. The chain's CDR3 is CASSRLSRSAGELFF. The CDR3 DNA is TGCGCCAGCAGCCGGCTTTCAAGGTCGGCCGGGGAGCTGTTTTTT.